The 28 T cell receptor beta chains presented below share a single source sample, sequenced in a study of shared T cell receptors in the human thymus. The assay was immunoSEQ multiplex PCR, and TCRdb's table has in-frame clones only and misses some. The sample shows 600,000 or so clones, about 90% of them seen only once. Another study also made use of these data, one on human thymus T cells.

Sequenced sample: thymocytes. The receptors shown here come from a boy in the first two years of life with a congenital heart defect.

The gene calls are TRBV7-6 and TRBJ2-5; 13 bases are a match to TRBD2. The CDR3 runs to 16 residues. V dropped 3 bases and J dropped 5; count of bases not matched to a gene: 6. Germline CDR1 and CDR2: SGHVS and FNYEAQ. CDR3 DNA: TGTGCCAGCAGCTTTAGGACTAGCGGGAGTGGGGAGACCCAGTACTTC. It translates to CASSFRTSGSGETQYF.

The chain employs TRBV30 and TRBJ1-1; 10 bases agree with TRBD1. The CDR3 length is 14 residues. Unmatched junction bases numbered 6, after V lost 3 bases and J lost 5 bases. Germline-derived CDR1 and CDR2 are GTSNPN and SVGIG (reference sequence). CDR3 protein: CAWRWTGGGTEAFF. The CDR3 DNA is TGTGCCTGGAGGTGGACAGGGGGTGGTACTGAAGCTTTCTTT. Variable domain in full (rest from reference TRBV30 and TRBJ1-1): SQTIHQWPATLVQPVGSPLSLECTVEGTSNPNLYWYRQAAGRGLQLLFYSVGIGQISSEVPQNLSASRPQDRQFILSSKKLLLSDSGFYLCAWRWTGGGTEAFFGQGTRLTVV.

This chain links TRBV27 with TRBJ2-5; the D gene is possibly TRBD1 (6 bases). The CDR3 has 19 amino acids. The V end lost 1 base, the J end lost 7 bases, and 28 bases lay between the germline ends. The germline V gene encodes CDR1 MNHEY and CDR2 SMNVEV (reference sequence). As DNA, the CDR3 is TGTGCCAGCAGTTTATGGATCGTGATTCAGGGGCTGCTGTTCGGGACCCAGTACTTC. This translates into CASSLWIVIQGLLFGTQYF.

As for this clone: Sequence at one end of the junction differs from germline and may be a read error. The rearrangement links TRBV6-1 to TRBJ1-5, with D hard to call. The CDR3 is 14 residues long. Germline CDR1 and CDR2: MNHNS and SASEGT. CDR3 nucleotide sequence: TGTGCCAGCAGGCCGCGGGGAAGCAGTCAGCCCCAGCATTTT. It is translated as CASRPRGSSQPQHF.

The V call is TRBV4-3, the J call TRBJ2-1; D is undetermined. Germline V gives CDR1 LGHNA, CDR2 YSLEER. The CDR3 consists of 15 residues. Trimming removed 0 bases from V and 8 bases from J, with 14 bases in between. CDR3 in amino acids: CASSQETTQTDEQFF. The CDR3 nucleotides are TGCGCCAGCAGCCAAGAAACTACCCAGACGGATGAGCAGTTCTTC.

V is TRBV11-1 and J is TRBJ2-7; tentative D call: TRBD1 (6 bases). Looked up from germline, CDR1 is SGHAT and CDR2 is FQDESV (reference sequence). There are 16 residues in the CDR3. Trimming pared 1 base from V and 0 bases from J, leaving 13 bases between. The CDR3 DNA reads TGTGCCAGCAGCTTAGGGAGTACAGGGAGCTCCTACGAGCAGTACTTC. It specifies CASSLGSTGSSYEQYF.

The DNA for the CDR3 is TGTGCCAGCGGCCGGACAGGGTTCGCCACAGATACGCAGTATTTT. Translation: CASGRTGFATDTQYF. This chain uses TRBV28 with TRBJ2-3; TRBD1 aligns across 8 bases. Germline lookup yields CDR1 MDHEN and CDR2 SYDVKM. V lost 8 bases and J lost 2; bases outside the gene matches: 9. The CDR3 covers 15 residues.

The V and J genes are TRBV15 and TRBJ1-1, with 11 nucleotides matching TRBD1. Germline-derived CDR1 and CDR2 are LNHNV and YYDKDF (reference sequence). The J segment lost 0 bases and the V segment lost 4 bases, leaving 7 bases of the junction unmatched. This CDR3 region has 17 residues. The chain's CDR3 is CATSTGTGGFVNTEAFF. DNA for the CDR3: TGTGCCACCAGCACAGGGACAGGGGGTTTTGTGAACACTGAAGCTTTCTTT.

The chain joins TRBV30 to TRBJ2-1; 9 bases fit TRBD1. Trimming removed 4 bases from V and 6 bases from J; junction bases left unmatched: 4. This CDR3 has 13 residues. From germline, CDR1 is GTSNPN and CDR2 SVGIG (reference sequence). The CDR3: CAWILDRGNEQFF. CDR3 nucleotide sequence: TGTGCCTGGATTCTGGACAGGGGCAATGAGCAGTTCTTC.

The chain uses TRBV7-9 and TRBJ1-2, with D possibly being TRBD1 (5 bases). Per the germline V gene, CDR1 is SEHNR and CDR2 is FQNEAQ (reference sequence). The CDR3 length is 17 residues. Deletions cut 5 bases from V and 2 bases from J, with 21 bases between. DNA for the CDR3: TGTGCCAGCAGCCTAACCTCGTCAGGGCCGAAAAACTATGGCTACACCTTC. It codes for CASSLTSSGPKNYGYTF.

This chain joins TRBV30 and TRBJ2-7; 12 bases fit TRBD1. J lost 5 bases, V lost 0 bases, and 8 bases had no gene match. This CDR3 region has 16 residues. Germline V lookup: CDR1 GTSNPN, CDR2 SVGIG (reference sequence). The CDR3 sequence is CAWSVPGTGGWNEQYF. The CDR3 DNA follows: TGTGCCTGGAGTGTTCCCGGGACAGGGGGCTGGAACGAGCAGTACTTC.

In nucleotides, the CDR3 is TGTGCCAGCAGCCCGCCGACTGCCCCCTACGAGCAGTACTTC. Its protein product is CASSPPTAPYEQYF. The gene calls are TRBV7-9 and TRBJ2-7; D is undetermined. The CDR3 loop spans 14 amino acids. Germline-derived CDR1 and CDR2 are SEHNR and FQNEAQ (reference sequence). The V end lost 5 bases, the J end lost 2 bases, and 13 bases lay between the germline ends.

This clone was detected a few times. CDR3 in amino acids: CATSESLHYGYTF. The CDR3 nucleotides read TGTGCCACCAGCGAGAGTTTACACTATGGCTACACCTTC. The J gene is TRBJ1-2, the V gene TRBV15; D gene uncertain. V lost 5 bases and J 3 bases, leaving 10 bases between the germline ends. CDR1 is LNHNV, CDR2 YYDKDF, per germline (reference sequence). There are 13 residues in the CDR3.

This chain joins TRBV6-1 and TRBJ1-2; 7 nucleotides match TRBD1. The trim removed 7 bases at V and 6 bases at J, leaving 11 bases unmatched. Germline V lookup: CDR1 MNHNS, CDR2 SASEGT. The CDR3 consists of 14 residues. The CDR3: CASTGAQGLDGYTF. The CDR3 DNA reads as TGTGCCAGCACCGGGGCACAGGGGCTCGATGGCTACACCTTC.

On this clone: At one boundary the junction diverges from the germline segment, which might be a read error. CDR3 residues: CASSLTRQGWNQPQHF. In nucleotides, the CDR3 is TGTGCTAGCAGCTTAACCAGACAGGGTTGGAATCAGCCCCAGCATTTT. This rearrangement joins TRBV7-7 to TRBJ1-5; TRBD1 matches 7 bases. This CDR3 region has 16 residues. Germline-derived CDR1 and CDR2 are SSHAT and FNYEAQ (reference sequence). Looking up the rest from reference TRBV7-7 and TRBJ1-5 gives the full variable domain: GAGVSQSPRYKVTKRGQDVTLRCDPISSHATLYWYQQALGQGPEFLTYFNYEAQPDKSGLPSDRFSAERPEGSISTLTIQRTEQRDSAMYRCASSLTRQGWNQPQHFGDGTRLSIL.

The chain carries TRBV7-9 and TRBJ2-7; a possible D gene is TRBD1 (6 bases). Germline V lookup: CDR1 SEHNR, CDR2 FQNEAQ (reference sequence). With 4 bases removed from V and 0 bases from J, the gap between germline ends came to 13 bases. The length of the CDR3 is 15 residues. CDR3 residues: CASSSTQGSSYEQYF. The CDR3 DNA reads TGTGCCAGCAGCTCAACCCAGGGGAGCTCCTACGAGCAGTACTTC. Full variable domain (missing parts from reference TRBV7-9 and TRBJ2-7): DTGVSQNPRHKITKRGQNVTFRCDPISEHNRLYWYRQTLGQGPEFLTYFQNEAQLEKSRLLSDRFSAERPKGSFSTLEIQRTEQGDSAMYLCASSSTQGSSYEQYFGPGTRLTVT.

The chain links TRBV5-6 to TRBJ2-1; D not certain. This CDR3 is 11 amino acids long. Germline-derived CDR1 and CDR2 are SGHDT and YYEEEE. Trimming removed 4 bases from V and 3 bases from J, with 2 bases in between. DNA for the CDR3: TGTGCCAGCAGCCACTACAATGAGCAGTTCTTC. This codes for CASSHYNEQFF. Full variable domain (remainder filled in from reference TRBV5-6 and TRBJ2-1): DAGVTQSPTHLIKTRGQQVTLRCSPKSGHDTVSWYQQALGQGPQFIFQYYEEEERQRGNFPDRFSGHQFPNYSSELNVNALLLGDSALYLCASSHYNEQFFGPGTRLTVL.

The V gene is TRBV28, the J gene TRBJ2-7; weak D call: TRBD2 (6 bases). V dropped 3 bases and J dropped 4 bases, with 10 bases sitting between them. The germline CDR1 and CDR2 sequences are MDHEN and SYDVKM. The CDR3 has 13 residues. CDR3 residues: CASSFLGGYEQYF. The CDR3 nucleotides are TGTGCCAGCAGTTTCTTAGGAGGGTACGAGCAGTACTTC.

CDR3 in DNA: TGCAGCGTACTAATACAGGGGTACGCTGGGGCCAACGTCCTGACTTTC. Protein product: CSVLIQGYAGANVLTF. The genes are TRBV29-1 and TRBJ2-6; 7 positions agree with TRBD1. V trimming: 6 bases; J trimming: 2 bases; junction bases outside the gene matches: 10. Germline V lookup: CDR1 SQVTM, CDR2 ANQGSEA. CDR3 length equals 16 residues.

V and J are TRBV5-1 and TRBJ2-5; 8 nucleotides match TRBD2. Germline trimming cut 0 bases from V and 3 bases from J; bases unmatched to any gene: 10. This CDR3 contains 17 residues. Germline-derived CDR1 and CDR2 are SGHRS and YFSETQ. Here the CDR3 DNA reads TGCGCCAGCAGCTTGGCGGGGGGGCCCATCCTAAAAGAGACCCAGTACTTC. Residues: CASSLAGGPILKETQYF. The full variable domain, with the rest looked up from reference TRBV5-1 and TRBJ2-5, is KAGVTQTPRYLIKTRGQQVTLSCSPISGHRSVSWYQQTPGQGLQFLFEYFSETQRNKGNFPGRFSGRQFSNSRSEMNVSTLELGDSALYLCASSLAGGPILKETQYFGPGTRLLVL.

The chain recombines TRBV28 with TRBJ1-2, with D perhaps TRBD1 (6 bases). The V gene lost 7 bases and the J gene lost 2 bases, with 23 bases spanning the gap. Looked up from germline, CDR1 is MDHEN and CDR2 is SYDVKM. The CDR3 totals 17 residues. DNA of the CDR3: TGTGCCAGCACTTTCAGAACCCCGGACAGCTTAAACTATGGCTACACCTTC. Amino acid sequence: CASTFRTPDSLNYGYTF.

The chain combines TRBV6-5 with TRBJ1-2; D call uncertain. Germline V gives CDR1 MNHEY, CDR2 SVGAGI. Trimming removed 7 bases at V and 4 bases at J, with 16 bases between. The CDR3 sequence is 14 residues long. Written as DNA, the CDR3 is TGTGCCAGCACCCCACGAAAGCACCTCTATGGCTACACCTTC. This gives the protein CASTPRKHLYGYTF.

The V and J genes are TRBV27 and TRBJ2-6; 7 nucleotides align to TRBD2. Germline CDR1 and CDR2: MNHEY and SMNVEV (reference sequence). J was trimmed by 3 bases and V by 7 bases; bases with no gene match: 3. The CDR3 extends over 14 amino acids. The DNA of the CDR3 is TGTGCCAGCATGGGGGGGTATGGGGCCAACGTCCTGACTTTC. It encodes CASMGGYGANVLTF.

This clone was counted a few times. V gene TRBV9 combines with J gene TRBJ1-5, with D possibly TRBD1 on 5 matching bases. V was clipped by 4 bases and J by 4 bases, with 21 bases between them. This CDR3 comprises 17 residues. Germline V gene data show CDR1 as SGDLS and CDR2 as YYNGEE. The CDR3: CASSHGPGVGLNQPQHF. The CDR3, as DNA: TGTGCCAGCAGCCACGGGCCGGGGGTCGGACTTAATCAGCCCCAGCATTTT.

The chain links TRBV7-3 to TRBJ2-5; 8 nucleotides match TRBD2. The length of the CDR3 is 14 residues. CDR1 is SGHTA and CDR2 is FQGTGA in the germline V gene. The trim removed 6 bases at V and 5 bases at J, leaving 8 bases unmatched. CDR3 amino acids: CASSSGGGRETQYF. In nucleotides, the CDR3 is TGTGCCAGCAGTTCCGGGGGGGGTAGGGAGACCCAGTACTTC.

This clone came up a few times. CDR3 sequence (DNA): TGCGCCAGCAGCCAAGAGCGTCGGGGGGGACCACCATCTGGAAACACCATATATTTT. This encodes CASSQERRGGPPSGNTIYF. J is TRBJ1-3 and V is TRBV4-1, with TRBD1 as a possible D gene (5 bases). Trimming took off 0 bases at V and 1 base at J, with 19 bases between the two ends. This CDR3 is 19 amino acids long. Germline V gene sequence: CDR1 MGHRA, CDR2 YSYEKL.

This chain joins TRBV2 and TRBJ2-7; 9 positions agree with TRBD2. Germline V gene data show CDR1 as SNHLY and CDR2 as FYNNEI. V lost 7 bases to trimming and J lost 8 bases; unmatched junction nucleotides: 6. The CDR3 length is 12 residues. This CDR3 reads CASMLGLAKQYF. The CDR3, as DNA: TGTGCCAGCATGCTGGGACTAGCCAAGCAGTACTTC.

V gene TRBV30 combines with J gene TRBJ2-7, with 8 nucleotides matching TRBD2. The CDR3 sequence is 14 residues long. The trim removed 0 bases at V and 4 bases at J, leaving 5 bases unmatched. Looked up from germline, CDR1 is GTSNPN and CDR2 is SVGIG (reference sequence). The CDR3 sequence: CAWSVSGRMYEQYF. DNA for the CDR3: TGTGCCTGGAGTGTAAGCGGGAGAATGTACGAGCAGTACTTC.